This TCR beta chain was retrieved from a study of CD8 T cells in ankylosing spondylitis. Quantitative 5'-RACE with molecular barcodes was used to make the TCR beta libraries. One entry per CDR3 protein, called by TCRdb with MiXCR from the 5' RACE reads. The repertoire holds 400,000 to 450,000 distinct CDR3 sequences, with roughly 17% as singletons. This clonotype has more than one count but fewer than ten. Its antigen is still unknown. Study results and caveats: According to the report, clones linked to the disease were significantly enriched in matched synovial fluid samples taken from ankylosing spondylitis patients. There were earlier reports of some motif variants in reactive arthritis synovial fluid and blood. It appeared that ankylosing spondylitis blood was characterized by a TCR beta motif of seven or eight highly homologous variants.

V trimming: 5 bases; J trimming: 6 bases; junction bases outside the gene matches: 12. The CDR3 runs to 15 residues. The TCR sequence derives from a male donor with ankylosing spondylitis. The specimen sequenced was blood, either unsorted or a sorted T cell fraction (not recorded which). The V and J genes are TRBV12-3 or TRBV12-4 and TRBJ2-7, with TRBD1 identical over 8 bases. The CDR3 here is CASSTGQGLKGEQYF. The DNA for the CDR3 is TGTGCCAGCAGTACCGGACAGGGACTTAAAGGCGAGCAGTACTTC.